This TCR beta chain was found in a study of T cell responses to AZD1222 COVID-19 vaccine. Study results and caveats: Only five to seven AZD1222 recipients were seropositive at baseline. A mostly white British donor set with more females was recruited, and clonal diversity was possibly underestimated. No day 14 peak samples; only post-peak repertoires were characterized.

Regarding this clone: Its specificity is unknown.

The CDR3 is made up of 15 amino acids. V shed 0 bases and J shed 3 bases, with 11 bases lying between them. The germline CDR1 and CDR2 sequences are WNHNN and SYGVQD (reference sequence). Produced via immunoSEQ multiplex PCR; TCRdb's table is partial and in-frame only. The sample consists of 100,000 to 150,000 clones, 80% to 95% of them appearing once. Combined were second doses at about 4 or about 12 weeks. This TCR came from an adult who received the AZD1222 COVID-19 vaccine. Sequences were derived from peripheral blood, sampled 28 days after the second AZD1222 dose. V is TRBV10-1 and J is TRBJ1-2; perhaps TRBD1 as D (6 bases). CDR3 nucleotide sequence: TGCGCCAGCAGTGAGTCGGCCGGGGGCGACTATGGCTACACCTTC. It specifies CASSESAGGDYGYTF.